Listed below are T cell receptor beta chains from one sample, sequenced in a study of blood T cell repertoires in COVID-19. Profiled with immunoSEQ multiplex PCR; TCRdb holds only in-frame clones, not every one. The repertoire holds about 160,000 clones, with around nine tenths as singletons. The source material was peripheral blood. These receptors were collected from a woman aged 70-85 years with COVID-19, enrolled during active disease. CDR3s include the opening cysteine and the closing phenylalanine or tryptophan. The D gene is left open where the match is weak. Only some rows state a clone size, as once, few, many or a class for expanded clones.

>TRBJ2-5|NA|TRBD2|TRBV3-1/TRBV3-2
TGTGCCAGCAGCCCCCGGACTAGCGGGGGTCGAGAGACCCAGTACTTC
CASSPRTSGGRETQYF
>TRBJ1-2|NA|TRBD1|TRBV5-4
TGTGCCAGCAGCTCCCTGACAGGGTTTGGCTATGGCTACACCTTC
CASSSLTGFGYGYTF
>TRBJ2-1|NA|TRBD2|TRBV27
TGTGCCACTCTAGCGGATACCTACAATGAGCAGTTCTTC
CATLADTYNEQFF
>TRBJ1-5|NA|TRBD1|TRBV28
TGTGCCAGCATGTTAGGGACAGGGGGGATCAATCAGCCCCAGCATTTT
CASMLGTGGINQPQHF
>TRBJ1-4|few|NA|TRBV7-9
TGTGCCAGCAGCTCAACCAGGGGCAATGAAAAACTGTTTTTT
CASSSTRGNEKLFF
>TRBJ1-6|NA|NA|TRBV28
TGTGCCAGCAGTTTAGGAGGCTTTAATTCACCCCTCCACTTT
CASSLGGFNSPLHF
>TRBJ1-1|NA|TRBD1|TRBV7-9
TGTGCCAGCAGCTGGGGAGACAGGGTTTACACTGAAGCTTTCTTT
CASSWGDRVYTEAFF
>TRBJ2-3|NA|TRBD2|TRBV3-1/TRBV3-2
TGTGCCAGCAGCCGCCCCAGGGACTACTCAACAGATACGCAGTATTTT
CASSRPRDYSTDTQYF
>TRBJ1-2|few|TRBD1|TRBV6-6
TGTGCCAGCAGTTACTCGAACAGGGGCGATGGCTACACCTTC
CASSYSNRGDGYTF
>TRBJ2-1|NA|TRBD1|TRBV25-1
TGTGCCAGCAGTGACCTCGGGACAGGGGGGTACAATGAGCAGTTCTTC
CASSDLGTGGYNEQFF
>TRBJ2-1|NA|TRBD2|TRBV7-3
TGTGCCAGCAGCTTACTCGCCGGGACTAGCGTCCATGAGCAGTTCTTC
CASSLLAGTSVHEQFF
>TRBJ1-4|NA|TRBD1|TRBV6-5
TGTGCCAGCAGCCCCCGGGACAGTAATGAAAAACTGTTTTTT
CASSPRDSNEKLFF
>TRBJ2-1|NA|NA|TRBV29-1
TGCAGCGTTGACCTAGCGTCGTCGTTCTTC
CSVDLASSFF
>TRBJ1-2|NA|NA|TRBV7-2
TGTGCCAGCAGCTTAGCGCCCAGGGGAGCCTATGGCTACACCTTC
CASSLAPRGAYGYTF
>TRBJ1-5|NA|NA|TRBV6-5
TGTGCCAGCACCCTAGTAGGGGTACGTAATCAGCCCCAGCATTTT
CASTLVGVRNQPQHF
>TRBJ2-3|NA|NA|TRBV11-2
TGTGCCAGCAGCTTCGCGGATACGCAGTATTTT
CASSFADTQYF
>TRBJ1-6|few|TRBD1|TRBV19
TGTGCCACCCAGACAGGGATCAATTCACCCCTCCACTTT
CATQTGINSPLHF
>TRBJ1-3|NA|NA|TRBV6-1
TGTGCCAGCAGTGCCTCCCAAAGCGGCGGACTCTCTGGAAACACCATATATTTT
CASSASQSGGLSGNTIYF
>TRBJ2-3|NA|NA|TRBV4-1
TGCGCCAGCAGGAGTCCCCTGGGCACAGATACGCAGTATTTT
CASRSPLGTDTQYF
>TRBJ1-2|NA|TRBD1|TRBV5-8
TGTGCCAGCAGCTTGTGGGACAGCCAGGCGCTCTATGGCTACACCTTC
CASSLWDSQALYGYTF
>TRBJ2-7|NA|NA|TRBV7-8
TGTGCCAGCAGCTTAGGTAGGGGTCAATCCTACGAGCAGTACTTC
CASSLGRGQSYEQYF
>TRBJ1-4|NA|TRBD1|TRBV7-2
TGTGCCAGCAGCTTAGGGAGACAGGGTGATTCAACTAATGAAAAACTGTTTTTT
CASSLGRQGDSTNEKLFF
>TRBJ1-1|once|TRBD1|TRBV27
TGTGCCAGCAGAAGGGACAGGGGACTCATGAACACTGAAGCTTTCTTT
CASRRDRGLMNTEAFF
>TRBJ1-2|NA|TRBD1|TRBV5-6
TGTGCCAGCAGCAGGACAGGGACGAGCTACACCTTC
CASSRTGTSYTF
>TRBJ2-7|NA|NA|TRBV2
TGTGCCAGCAGCCCCCGTACAGGTACCGCCGACGAGCAGTACTTC
CASSPRTGTADEQYF
>TRBJ1-4|NA|NA|TRBV6-5
TGTGCCAGCAGTCGACAAGCAACTAATGAAAAACTGTTTTTT
CASSRQATNEKLFF
>TRBJ1-5|NA|TRBD1|TRBV9
TGTGCCAGCAGCGTAGCTGACAGGGGCCTAAATAGCAATCAGCCCCAGCATTTT
CASSVADRGLNSNQPQHF
>TRBJ1-2|NA|TRBD1|TRBV28
TGTGCCAGCAGACAGGGGAACGAAGGCTACACCTTC
CASRQGNEGYTF
>TRBJ2-4|NA|NA|TRBV28
TGTGCCAGCAGTTTATGGGTTTTCACGGACAGCGAGGATCTAGCCAAAAACATTCAGTACTTC
CASSLWVFTDSEDLAKNIQYF
>TRBJ1-4|NA|TRBD1|TRBV5-6
TGTGCCAGCAGCTTAATCGGACAGGGTCAAGAAAAACTGTTTTTT
CASSLIGQGQEKLFF
>TRBJ2-3|NA|NA|TRBV5-4
TGTGCCAGCAGCTCCGGTTGGACAGCCAGCACAGATACGCAGTATTTT
CASSSGWTASTDTQYF
>TRBJ1-1|NA|TRBD1|TRBV2
TGTGCCAGTGCGACAGGGCCCAACACTGAAGCTTTCTTT
CASATGPNTEAFF
>TRBJ1-2|NA|TRBD1|TRBV7-7
TGTGCCAGCAGCTCAGGGAGGACAGGGACCAACTATGGCTACACCTTC
CASSSGRTGTNYGYTF
>TRBJ2-2|NA|TRBD1|TRBV18
TGTGCCAGCTCACCGACAGGGGCTGGCACCGGGGAGCTGTTTTTT
CASSPTGAGTGELFF
>TRBJ1-2|NA|NA|TRBV6-5
TGTGCCAGCACACGACAGTTACTTAACTATGGCTACACCTTC
CASTRQLLNYGYTF
>TRBJ1-1|NA|NA|TRBV5-1
TGCGCCAGCAGCTTAGAACAGGGTTTCAGAGCTTTCTTT
CASSLEQGFRAFF
>TRBJ2-6|NA|NA|TRBV5-1
TGCGCCAGCAGCTCCCCCGGGGTTGGGGCCAACGTCCTGACTTTC
CASSSPGVGANVLTF
>TRBJ1-6|few|NA|TRBV6-5
TGTGCCAGCAGGACGAGAGACAGAGCGGGTTCACCCCTCCACTTT
CASRTRDRAGSPLHF
>TRBJ1-1|NA|NA|TRBV10-3
TGTGCCATCAGTGATCACGGGACAATCACTGAAGCTTTCTTT
CAISDHGTITEAFF
>TRBJ1-4|NA|TRBD1|TRBV10-3
TGTGCCATCAGTGATCCGGGACAGGGGTACGAAAAACTGTTTTTT
CAISDPGQGYEKLFF
>TRBJ1-1|NA|NA|TRBV18
TGTGCCAGCTCCCAGGGCCCGAACACTGAAGCTTTCTTT
CASSQGPNTEAFF
>TRBJ1-2|NA|TRBD1|TRBV2
TGTGCCAGCAGTGTCATTGGACAGGGGGCACGGGGCTACACCTTC
CASSVIGQGARGYTF
>TRBJ1-1|NA|NA|TRBV29-1
TGCAGCGTTGAAAGTCAGGGGAACACTGAAGCTTTCTTT
CSVESQGNTEAFF
>TRBJ2-2|NA|TRBD2|TRBV7-8
TGTGCCAGCAGCAGGGGGACTAGCGGATACACCGGGGAGCTGTTTTTT
CASSRGTSGYTGELFF
>TRBJ2-3|NA|TRBD2|TRBV19
TGTGCCACTCGAGGCAGCGGGGGGGCGGATACGCAGTATTTT
CATRGSGGADTQYF
>TRBJ1-3|NA|NA|TRBV10-3
TGTGCCATCAGTGAGTCCGGGGGCTCTGGAAACACCATATATTTT
CAISESGGSGNTIYF
>TRBJ2-1|NA|NA|TRBV19
TGTGCCAGTAGTACCAGGGGCGGCTACAATGAGCAGTTCTTC
CASSTRGGYNEQFF
>TRBJ2-5|NA|TRBD1|TRBV5-1
TGCGCCAGCAGTCGGACAGGTCCAGAGACCCAGTACTTC
CASSRTGPETQYF
>TRBJ1-2|few|NA|TRBV28
TGTGCCAGCAGAGTTCAGGGGATTAATACTCTTGGCTACACCTTC
CASRVQGINTLGYTF
>TRBJ2-7|NA|NA|TRBV5-5
TGTGCCAGCAGCAGCTCTAAGGGACAAACCTACGAGCAGTACTTC
CASSSSKGQTYEQYF
>TRBJ2-5|NA|NA|TRBV3-1/TRBV3-2
TGTGCCAGCAGCCAACAGGGACAAGAGACCCAGTACTTC
CASSQQGQETQYF
>TRBJ1-1|NA|TRBD1|TRBV9
TGTGCCAGCAGCGTAGGGACAGGGCTGAACACTGAAGCTTTCTTT
CASSVGTGLNTEAFF
>TRBJ2-7|NA|NA|TRBV15
TGTGCCACCAGCAGAGATCTAGGTTACGAGCAGTACTTC
CATSRDLGYEQYF
>TRBJ2-2|NA|NA|TRBV27
TGTGCCAGCAGACGAGCCGGGACAACGAACACCGGGGAGCTGTTTTTT
CASRRAGTTNTGELFF
>TRBJ1-3|NA|NA|TRBV7-9
TGTGCCAGCAGCTTCCCTTACGCGACAGATACGACCATATATTTT
CASSFPYATDTTIYF
>TRBJ1-2|NA|TRBD1|TRBV29-1
TGCAGCGTTTGGGACAGGGGTGCCTATGGCTACACCTTC
CSVWDRGAYGYTF
>TRBJ2-3|NA|TRBD2|TRBV7-3
TGTGCCAGCAGCTTAACCCTAGCGGGGGGGGACCAGTATTTT
CASSLTLAGGDQYF
>TRBJ1-4|NA|NA|TRBV5-1
TGCGCCAGCAGCTTGAGTCAGGGGAAGGAAAAACTGTTTTTT
CASSLSQGKEKLFF
>TRBJ1-3|NA|NA|TRBV18
TGTGCCAGCTCACCGTCCCAGGGAGGAAACACCATATATTTT
CASSPSQGGNTIYF
>TRBJ2-7|NA|TRBD1|TRBV28
TGTGCCAGCACCCGGAGGACAGGGTTTTACGAGCAGTACTTC
CASTRRTGFYEQYF